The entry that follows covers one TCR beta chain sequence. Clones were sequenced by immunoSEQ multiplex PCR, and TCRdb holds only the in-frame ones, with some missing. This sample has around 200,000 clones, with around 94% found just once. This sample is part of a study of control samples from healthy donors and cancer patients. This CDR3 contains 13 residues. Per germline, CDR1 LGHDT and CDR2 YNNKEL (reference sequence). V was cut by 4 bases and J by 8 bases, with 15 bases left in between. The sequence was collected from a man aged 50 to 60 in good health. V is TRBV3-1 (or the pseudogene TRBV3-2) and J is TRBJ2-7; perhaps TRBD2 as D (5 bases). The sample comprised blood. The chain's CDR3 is CASSPGELGKQYV. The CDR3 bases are TGTGCCAGCAGCCCTGGGGAGCTTGGGAAGCAGTACGTC.